The 26 T cell receptor beta chains below come from one sample, sequenced in a study of blood T cell repertoires in COVID-19. TCRdb keeps only in-frame clones here, not all; method: immunoSEQ multiplex PCR. Of approximately 190,000 clones in the sample, 82% were seen once. Sequencing input: peripheral blood. The receptors originated from a woman aged 55-69 years with COVID-19, enrolled during active disease.

This clone was counted a single time. The chain carries TRBV5-6 and TRBJ1-1; no clear D. V was pared by 1 base and J by 6 bases, with 19 bases between. The CDR3 length is 16 residues. Germline V gives CDR1 SGHDT, CDR2 YYEEEE. For the CDR3, the DNA is TGTGCCAGCAGCTTGTTGGTTAACCCGGTGGAGTCTGAAGCTTTCTTT. This gives the protein CASSLLVNPVESEAFF.

The chain links TRBV19 to TRBJ1-1; D unresolved. The CDR3 has 12 residues. The V gene lost 2 bases and the J gene lost 7 bases, with 8 bases spanning the gap. Per the germline V gene, CDR1 is LNHDA and CDR2 is SQIVND (reference sequence). The CDR3 here is CASSISGIEAFF. DNA of the CDR3: TGTGCCAGTAGTATAAGTGGCATTGAAGCTTTCTTT. Supplemented by reference TRBV19 and TRBJ1-1, the full variable domain reads DGGITQSPKYLFRKEGQNVTLSCEQNLNHDAMYWYRQDPGQGLRLIYYSQIVNDFQKGDIAEGYSVSREKKESFPLTVTSAQKNPTAFYLCASSISGIEAFFGQGTRLTVV.

The CDR3 DNA sequence: TGTGCCAGCAGCCCAAAGGGACAGGGAGAGACCCAGTACTTC. This gives the protein CASSPKGQGETQYF. The chain has TRBV7-3 and TRBJ2-5; TRBD1 agrees at 9 bases. Germline assignment: CDR1 SGHTA and CDR2 FQGTGA. Losses at the gene ends were 5 bases for V and 4 bases for J; bases not matched to a gene: 5. The CDR3 sequence is 14 residues long. Using reference TRBV7-3 and TRBJ2-5 for the parts outside the CDR3, the full variable domain is GAGVSQTPSNKVTEKGKYVELRCDPISGHTALYWYRQSLGQGPEFLIYFQGTGAADDSGLPNDRFFAVRPEGSVSTLKIQRTERGDSAVYLCASSPKGQGETQYFGPGTRLLVL.

This chain joins TRBV7-8 and TRBJ1-3; 11 bases agree with TRBD1. CDR1 and CDR2 from the germline V gene are SGHVS and FQNEAQ. The CDR3 has 17 amino acids. V lost 5 bases, J lost 5 bases, and 11 bases stayed unmatched. CDR3 region: CASSTHRDRGARNTIYF. CDR3 DNA sequence: TGTGCCAGCAGCACCCACCGGGACAGGGGGGCGAGAAACACCATATATTTT.

The rearrangement uses TRBV28 and TRBJ1-1; D is ambiguous. The CDR3 contains 12 residues. Looked up from germline, CDR1 is MDHEN and CDR2 is SYDVKM. V shed 4 bases and J shed 8 bases, with 11 bases lying between them. CDR3 amino acids: CASSSLGSEAFF. In DNA, the CDR3 is TGTGCCAGCAGTTCGCTCGGGTCAGAAGCTTTCTTT.

The J gene is TRBJ1-4, the V gene TRBV18; no firm D call. Trimming cost V 3 bases and J 2 bases, with 16 bases left between them. The CDR3 consists of 17 residues. In germline, CDR1 is KGHSH, CDR2 LQKENI. DNA for the CDR3: TGTGCCAGCTCACCCCGGGTCCCTCTAGAGACTAATGAAAAACTGTTTTTT. This sequence encodes CASSPRVPLETNEKLFF.

The chain links TRBV5-8 to TRBJ1-4, with TRBD1 matching over 10 bases. J gave up 8 bases and V 2 bases, and 6 bases lay outside the gene matches. Germline V CDR1 and CDR2: SGHTS, YDEGEE. The length of the CDR3 is 15 residues. DNA of the CDR3: TGTGCCAGCAGCTTCACCGGGACAGGGGCGGAAAAACTGTTTTTT. This translates into CASSFTGTGAEKLFF.

The chain is built from TRBV11-3 and TRBJ1-1; perhaps TRBD1 as D (5 bases). Trimming removed 3 bases at V and 4 bases at J, with 12 bases between. Germline CDR1 and CDR2: SGHNT and YENEEA. CDR3 size: 14 residues. Written as DNA, the CDR3 is TGTGCCAGCAGCTTGACGGGGGAGCGCACTGAAGCTTTCTTT. This gives the protein CASSLTGERTEAFF.

This clone showed up just once. This chain links TRBV4-1 with TRBJ2-2, with D perhaps matching TRBD1 (5 bases). V lost 1 base and J lost 10, with 10 bases in between. CDR3 length: 13 amino acids. CDR1 is MGHRA and CDR2 is YSYEKL in the germline V gene. The CDR3 region has the DNA TGCGCCAGCAGCCAAGCCCAGGGTACGGAGCTGTTTTTT. Protein: CASSQAQGTELFF.

The chain links TRBV9 to TRBJ2-7; 9 nucleotides align to TRBD2. CDR1 and CDR2 (germline): SGDLS, YYNGEE. The CDR3 consists of 16 residues. Germline trimming cut 4 bases from V and 3 bases from J; bases unmatched to any gene: 11. CDR3 protein: CASSPRLAEALYEQYF. The CDR3, as DNA: TGTGCCAGCAGCCCCAGACTAGCGGAGGCCCTCTACGAGCAGTACTTC.

The chain uses TRBV9 and TRBJ1-1; D possibly corresponds to TRBD1 (5 bases). Germline V lookup: CDR1 SGDLS, CDR2 YYNGEE. The V end lost 0 bases, the J end lost 4 bases, and 13 bases lay between the germline ends. CDR3 size: 15 residues. CDR3 DNA sequence: TGTGCCAGCAGCGTAGGGAGGGGACGGGGCACTGAAGCTTTCTTT. This sequence encodes CASSVGRGRGTEAFF.

The chain links TRBV27 to TRBJ2-1; D is perhaps TRBD2 (6 bases). The CDR3 loop spans 18 amino acids. V was shortened by 3 bases and J by 3 bases, with 21 bases between the two germline ends. Germline values: CDR1 MNHEY, CDR2 SMNVEV (reference sequence). CDR3 sequence (DNA): TGTGCCAGCAGTTTCCAGCAACTAGCCATACTCAACTACAATGAGCAGTTCTTC. Encoded protein: CASSFQQLAILNYNEQFF.

The chain couples TRBV6-5 to TRBJ2-7; 7 bases agree with TRBD2. The CDR3 extends over 14 amino acids. Germline CDR1 is MNHEY and CDR2 is SVGAGI. Trimming at V came to 7 bases and at J to 4 bases, leaving 10 bases not matched to a gene. The CDR3 bases are TGTGCCAGCACCACCAGGGACGGGGGGTACGAGCAGTACTTC. This sequence encodes CASTTRDGGYEQYF.

The sample holds one count of this clone. This chain connects TRBV6-5 to TRBJ1-4; D might be TRBD1 (5 bases). V lost 2 bases and J lost 0, with 10 bases in between. The length of the CDR3 is 16 residues. Germline CDR1 MNHEY, CDR2 SVGAGI. This chain's CDR3 is CASSYRDSATNEKLFF. CDR3 nucleotides: TGTGCCAGCAGTTACCGTGACAGCGCAACTAATGAAAAACTGTTTTTT.

The chain recombines TRBV7-9 with TRBJ1-6; a weak D match, TRBD1 (5 bases). Deletions cut 3 bases from V and 7 bases from J, with 13 bases between. Germline loops: CDR1 SEHNR, CDR2 FQNEAQ (reference sequence). CDR3 length equals 15 residues. The CDR3 DNA follows: TGTGCCAGCAGCTTGGGAGGGGTGTACAATTCACCCCTCCACTTT. It is translated as CASSLGGVYNSPLHF.

Comment on this clone: Additional DNA sequences in this sample encode the identical CDR3. The V gene is TRBV7-2, the J gene TRBJ2-1, with a possible D match to TRBD2 (6 bases). V was cut by 0 bases and J by 1 base, with 10 bases left in between. CDR1 and CDR2 from the germline V gene are SGHTA and FQGNSA. This CDR3 is 16 amino acids long. CDR3 loop: CASSLAGTPSYNEQFF. The CDR3 DNA reads as TGTGCCAGCAGCTTAGCGGGGACTCCTTCCTACAATGAGCAGTTCTTC.

The rearrangement uses TRBV11-3 and TRBJ2-1; 8 nucleotides agree with TRBD1. From germline, CDR1 is SGHNT and CDR2 YENEEA. The CDR3 runs 15 residues. J gave up 7 bases and V 3 bases, and 8 bases lay outside the gene matches. CDR3 in amino acids: CASSLGPGQVNEQFF. CDR3 nucleotides: TGTGCCAGCAGCTTGGGGCCGGGACAGGTTAATGAGCAGTTCTTC.

This clone was counted between two and nine times. The chain carries TRBV6-1 and TRBJ2-4; TRBD1 might be the D (7 bases). Germline V lookup: CDR1 MNHNS, CDR2 SASEGT. Trimming took 3 bases from V and 5 from J, leaving 17 bases between them. The CDR3 is 16 residues long. The CDR3 loop is CASSDWAGTVQNIQYF. CDR3 nucleotide sequence: TGTGCCAGCAGTGATTGGGCGGGGACAGTACAAAACATTCAGTACTTC.

The chain carries TRBV7-2 and TRBJ2-1; TRBD2 aligns across 8 bases. The CDR3 is 15 residues long. Germline CDR1 reads SGHTA; CDR2 reads FQGNSA. Trimming removed 6 bases from V and 4 bases from J; junction bases left unmatched: 8. The CDR3 protein is CASRHPGLVYNEQFF. The CDR3 region has the DNA TGTGCCAGCAGACATCCGGGACTAGTATACAATGAGCAGTTCTTC.

The CDR3 here is CASSSRTPDQPQHF. The CDR3 DNA reads TGTGCCAGCAGTTCTCGGACACCAGATCAGCCCCAGCATTTT. The chain uses TRBV6-5 and TRBJ1-5; D is possibly TRBD1 (5 bases). This CDR3 contains 14 residues. Trimming pared 4 bases from V and 5 bases from J, leaving 12 bases between. Germline-derived CDR1 and CDR2 are MNHEY and SVGAGI.

The rearrangement links TRBV5-4 to TRBJ1-2, with D maybe TRBD1 (6 bases). CDR1 and CDR2 from the germline V gene are SGHNT and YYREEE (reference sequence). Trimming took off 0 bases at V and 8 bases at J, with 11 bases between the two ends. This CDR3 has 13 residues. CDR3 bases: TGTGCCAGCAGCTTGGTCGGGGGGCAAGGCTACACCTTC. Residues: CASSLVGGQGYTF.

This chain joins TRBV27 and TRBJ1-4, with D hard to call. CDR3 length equals 14 residues. The germline V gene has CDR1 MNHEY and CDR2 SMNVEV (reference sequence). V dropped 2 bases and J dropped 8 bases, with 12 bases sitting between them. For the CDR3, the DNA is TGTGCCAGCAGTTTAGGGTCGGAGGGCGAAAAACTGTTTTTT. This gives the protein CASSLGSEGEKLFF.

The J gene is TRBJ2-1, the V gene TRBV19; a possible D gene is TRBD2 (5 bases). Germline CDR1 LNHDA, CDR2 SQIVND (reference sequence). V was pared by 6 bases and J by 2 bases, with 14 bases between. This CDR3 is 15 amino acids long. The DNA of the CDR3 is TGTGCCAGTAGCCCGGGAAATGGGGCCTACAATGAGCAGTTCTTC. Protein product: CASSPGNGAYNEQFF. The full variable domain, rest sourced from reference TRBV19 and TRBJ2-1, is DGGITQSPKYLFRKEGQNVTLSCEQNLNHDAMYWYRQDPGQGLRLIYYSQIVNDFQKGDIAEGYSVSREKKESFPLTVTSAQKNPTAFYLCASSPGNGAYNEQFFGPGTRLTVL.

This clone showed up just once. The chain is built from TRBV24-1 and TRBJ2-2, with 11 bases that match TRBD2. Germline assignment: CDR1 KGHDR and CDR2 SFDVKD. The CDR3 totals 16 residues. Trimming removed 5 bases from V and 7 bases from J; junction bases left unmatched: 8. The CDR3 here is CATSASGGPLGGELFF. The CDR3 region has the DNA TGTGCCACCAGTGCTAGCGGGGGGCCGCTCGGCGGGGAGCTGTTTTTT.

This chain uses TRBV7-8 with TRBJ2-2; 9 bases fit TRBD1. The germline CDR1 and CDR2 sequences are SGHVS and FQNEAQ. The ends lost 3 bases at V and 0 bases at J; junction bases unmatched: 8. This CDR3 contains 18 residues. The CDR3 DNA follows: TGTGCCAGCAGCTTCCGGGACAGGGAGTGGCCGAACACCGGGGAGCTGTTTTTT. Protein product: CASSFRDREWPNTGELFF.

This chain links TRBV6-1 with TRBJ1-1, with D tentatively TRBD1 (5 bases). The CDR3 loop spans 15 amino acids. Germline V gives CDR1 MNHNS, CDR2 SASEGT. Trimming shortened V by 2 bases and J by 4 bases, and 14 bases separated the two germline ends. The CDR3 spells CASSELAGFFTEAFF. For the CDR3, the DNA is TGTGCCAGCAGTGAATTAGCAGGGTTTTTCACTGAAGCTTTCTTT.